This TCR beta chain was documented in a study of regulatory T cells in long-lasting Graves disease. This clonotype came up many times. The time point is: newly diagnosed GD, antithyroid drugs for less than 3 months. The TCR library was made from RNA that had been extracted from PBMCs in TRIzol. Relying on iRepertoire HTBI primers and Arm-PCR of CDR3 regions, the team built TCR beta libraries. TCRdb independently ran MiXCR on the multiplex PCR reads; one entry per CDR3 protein. Here the sample spans approximately 470,000 distinct CDR3 sequences, 15% to 20% being singletons. The sample was also linked to a second study, of T cells in Graves' hyperthyroidism and ophthalmopathy.

The origin of this receptor is a man aged 40-55 years with Graves disease. Sequenced here: peripheral blood mononuclear cells (PBMCs), sampled at new diagnosis, from a patient treated with antithyroid drugs.

The CDR3: CASSQDLPSGIRAYEQYF. In nucleotides, the CDR3 is TGTGCCAGCAGCCAAGATTTGCCTAGCGGGATTCGGGCCTACGAGCAGTACTTC. This chain links TRBV3-1 with TRBJ2-7; the match to TRBD2 covers 9 bases. V trimming: 0 bases; J trimming: 2 bases; junction bases outside the gene matches: 11. This CDR3 has 18 amino acids. CDR1 is LGHDT and CDR2 is YNNKEL in the germline V gene (reference sequence).